This T cell receptor (beta chain) was identified in a study of beta chain features in type 1 diabetes. Across the whole study: Sorted cells numbering roughly 98,000,000 were examined across all samples. Study outcomes and limitations: People with Type 1 diabetes carried modestly yet significantly shorter TCRB CDR3s in all four CD4+ subsets. Among type 1 diabetes patients, VDJ junctions had fewer insertions and more deletions.

Researchers reported sorting CD4+ naive, central memory, regulatory and stem cell-like memory cells via CD45RO/CCR7/CD25/CD127/CD95/CD27. Details on this clone: The antigen is not known.

Germline-derived CDR1 and CDR2 are MGHDK and SYGVNS. Unmatched junction bases numbered 14, after V lost 4 bases and J lost 4 bases. This CDR3 has 18 amino acids. Investigators reverse transcribed all isolated RNA, so they sequenced expressed TCRB transcripts. The method was immunoSEQ multiplex PCR; TCRdb's version includes in-frame clones alone and lacks a portion of them. The data contain approximately 38,000 clones, roughly 67% of them singletons. The sequenced sample was Tregs from blood. The sequence came from a woman under 40 in good health. This chain connects TRBV25-1 to TRBJ1-1; 11 bases are shared with TRBD1. The CDR3 sequence is CASSADPGQGASSTEAFF. CDR3 coding DNA: TGTGCCAGCAGTGCCGATCCTGGACAGGGGGCATCGAGCACTGAAGCTTTCTTT.